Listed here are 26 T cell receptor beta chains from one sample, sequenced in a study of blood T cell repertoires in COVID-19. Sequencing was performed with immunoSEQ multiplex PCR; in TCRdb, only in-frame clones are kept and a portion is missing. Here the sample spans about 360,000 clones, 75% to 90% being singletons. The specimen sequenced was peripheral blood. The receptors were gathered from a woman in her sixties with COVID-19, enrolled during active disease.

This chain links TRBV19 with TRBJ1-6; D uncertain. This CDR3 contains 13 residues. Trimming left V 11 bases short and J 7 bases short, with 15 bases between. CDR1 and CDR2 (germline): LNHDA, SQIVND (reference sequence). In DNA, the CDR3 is TGTGCCTCGTTGGAAGGCGGGAATTCACCCCTCCACTTT. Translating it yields CASLEGGNSPLHF.

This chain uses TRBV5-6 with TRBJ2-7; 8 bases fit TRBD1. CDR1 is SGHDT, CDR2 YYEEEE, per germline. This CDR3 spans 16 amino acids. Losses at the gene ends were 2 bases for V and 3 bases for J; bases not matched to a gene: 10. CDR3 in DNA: TGTGCCAGCAGCTTCATGGCTCAGGGGGCGATCTACGAGCAGTACTTC. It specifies CASSFMAQGAIYEQYF. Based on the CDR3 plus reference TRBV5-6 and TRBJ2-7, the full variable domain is DAGVTQSPTHLIKTRGQQVTLRCSPKSGHDTVSWYQQALGQGPQFIFQYYEEEERQRGNFPDRFSGHQFPNYSSELNVNALLLGDSALYLCASSFMAQGAIYEQYFGPGTRLTVT.

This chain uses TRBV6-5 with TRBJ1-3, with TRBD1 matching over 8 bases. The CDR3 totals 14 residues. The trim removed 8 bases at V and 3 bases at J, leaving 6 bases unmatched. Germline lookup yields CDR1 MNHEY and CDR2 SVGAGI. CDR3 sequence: CASSGGMGGNTIYF. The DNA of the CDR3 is TGTGCCAGCTCAGGGGGCATGGGTGGAAACACCATATATTTT.

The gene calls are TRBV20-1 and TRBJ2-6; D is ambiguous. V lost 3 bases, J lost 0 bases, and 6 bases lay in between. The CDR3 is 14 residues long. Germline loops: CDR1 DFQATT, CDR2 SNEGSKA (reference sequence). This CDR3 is CSASMASGANVLTF. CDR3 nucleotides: TGCAGTGCTAGTATGGCCTCTGGGGCCAACGTCCTGACTTTC.

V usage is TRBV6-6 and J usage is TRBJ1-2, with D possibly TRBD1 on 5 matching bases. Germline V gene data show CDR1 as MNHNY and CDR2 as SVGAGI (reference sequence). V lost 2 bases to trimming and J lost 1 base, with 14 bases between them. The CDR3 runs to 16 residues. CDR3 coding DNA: TGTGCCAGCAGTTACGACGGCTGGACACTTAACTATGGCTACACCTTC. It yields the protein CASSYDGWTLNYGYTF.

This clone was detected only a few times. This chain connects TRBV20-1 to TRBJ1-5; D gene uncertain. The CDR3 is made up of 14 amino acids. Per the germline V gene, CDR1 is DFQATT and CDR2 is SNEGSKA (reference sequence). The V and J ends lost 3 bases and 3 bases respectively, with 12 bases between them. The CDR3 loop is CSASSFILNQPQHF. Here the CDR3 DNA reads TGCAGTGCTAGTTCGTTCATACTCAATCAGCCCCAGCATTTT.

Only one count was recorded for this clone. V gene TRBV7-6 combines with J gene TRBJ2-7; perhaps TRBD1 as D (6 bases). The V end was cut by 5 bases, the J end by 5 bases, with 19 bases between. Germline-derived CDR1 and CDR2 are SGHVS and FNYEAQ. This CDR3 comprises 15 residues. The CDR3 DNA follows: TGTGCCAGCAGCCAGAGACAGGCGTTCGCGGACGAGCAGTACTTC. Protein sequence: CASSQRQAFADEQYF. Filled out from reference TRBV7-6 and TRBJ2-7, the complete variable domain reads GAGVSQSPRYKVTKRGQDVALRCDPISGHVSLYWYRQALGQGPEFLTYFNYEAQQDKSGLPNDRFSAERPEGSISTLTIQRTEQRDSAMYRCASSQRQAFADEQYFGPGTRLTVT.

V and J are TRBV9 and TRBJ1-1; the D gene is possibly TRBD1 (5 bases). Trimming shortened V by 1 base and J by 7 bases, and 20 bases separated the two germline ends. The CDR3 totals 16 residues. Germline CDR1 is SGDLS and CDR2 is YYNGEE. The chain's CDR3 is CASSVKKRGGESEAFF. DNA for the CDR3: TGTGCCAGCAGCGTAAAAAAGAGGGGAGGAGAGAGTGAAGCTTTCTTT.

CDR3 residues: CASSYSTPSGGGSYGYTF. The CDR3 DNA sequence: TGTGCCAGCAGTTACTCCACTCCCTCGGGCGGGGGGTCCTATGGCTACACCTTC. The chain couples TRBV6-2 or TRBV6-3 to TRBJ1-2; tentatively, D is TRBD1 (5 bases). V was pared by 0 bases and J by 4 bases, with 21 bases between. The germline V gene encodes CDR1 MNHEY and CDR2 SVGEGT. The CDR3 sequence is 18 residues long.

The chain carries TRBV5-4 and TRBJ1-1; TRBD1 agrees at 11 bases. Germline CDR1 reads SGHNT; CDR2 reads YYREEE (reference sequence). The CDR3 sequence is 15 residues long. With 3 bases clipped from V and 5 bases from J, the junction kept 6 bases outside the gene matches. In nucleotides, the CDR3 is TGTGCCAGCAGCTACGGACAGGGGGCGAGGACTGAAGCTTTCTTT. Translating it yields CASSYGQGARTEAFF.

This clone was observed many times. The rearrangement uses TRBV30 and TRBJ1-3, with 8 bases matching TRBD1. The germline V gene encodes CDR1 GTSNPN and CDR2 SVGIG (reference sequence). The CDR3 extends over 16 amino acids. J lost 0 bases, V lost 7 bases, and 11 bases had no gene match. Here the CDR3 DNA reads TGTGCCTTCCCCAGGGGGCTAGGGCCCTCTGGAAACACCATATATTTT. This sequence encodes CAFPRGLGPSGNTIYF.

The CDR3 DNA follows: TGTGCCAGTAGTATACAGGGGGCGCAGACTTATGGCTACACCTTC. Its translation is CASSIQGAQTYGYTF. The rearrangement uses TRBV19 and TRBJ1-2, with TRBD1 matching 8 bases. Trimming removed 2 bases from V and 5 bases from J; junction bases left unmatched: 7. The CDR3 length is 15 residues. CDR1 and CDR2 from the germline V gene are LNHDA and SQIVND (reference sequence).

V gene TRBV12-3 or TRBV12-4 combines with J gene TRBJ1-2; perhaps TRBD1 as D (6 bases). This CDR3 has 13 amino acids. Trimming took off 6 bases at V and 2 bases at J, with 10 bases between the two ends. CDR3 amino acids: CASSPGENYGYTF. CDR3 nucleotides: TGTGCCAGCAGCCCAGGGGAGAACTATGGCTACACCTTC.

The CDR3 nucleotides read TGTGCCAGCTCACCGGCAGGGAAGACTGAAGCTTTCTTT. It codes for CASSPAGKTEAFF. The chain recombines TRBV18 with TRBJ1-1, with D perhaps matching TRBD1 (5 bases). This CDR3 is 13 amino acids long. The germline gives CDR1 KGHSH, CDR2 LQKENI. Trimming removed 3 bases from V and 5 bases from J, with 10 bases in between.

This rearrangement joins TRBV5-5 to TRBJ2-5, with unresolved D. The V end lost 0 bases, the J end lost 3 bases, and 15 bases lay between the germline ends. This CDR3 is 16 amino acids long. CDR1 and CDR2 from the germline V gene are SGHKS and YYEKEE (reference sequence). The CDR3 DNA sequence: TGTGCCAGCAGCTTGGCCCCGGGTAATTGGGAAGAGACCCAGTACTTC. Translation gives CASSLAPGNWEETQYF.

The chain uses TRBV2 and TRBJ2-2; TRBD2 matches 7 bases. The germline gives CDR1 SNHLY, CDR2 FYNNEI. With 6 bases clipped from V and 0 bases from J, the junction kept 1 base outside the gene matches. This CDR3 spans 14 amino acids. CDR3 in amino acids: CASRSGANTGELFF. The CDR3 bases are TGTGCCAGCAGAAGCGGGGCGAACACCGGGGAGCTGTTTTTT.

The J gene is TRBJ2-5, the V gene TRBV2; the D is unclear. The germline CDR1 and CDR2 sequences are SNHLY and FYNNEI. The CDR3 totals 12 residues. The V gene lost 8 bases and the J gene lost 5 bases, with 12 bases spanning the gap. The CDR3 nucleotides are TGTGCCAGCGATCGGGTATTGGAGACCCAGTACTTC. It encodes CASDRVLETQYF.

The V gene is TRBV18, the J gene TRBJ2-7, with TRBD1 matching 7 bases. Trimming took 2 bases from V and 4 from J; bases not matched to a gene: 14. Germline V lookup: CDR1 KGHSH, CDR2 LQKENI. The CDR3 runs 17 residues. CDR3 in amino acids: CASSPSGRQGSRYEQYF. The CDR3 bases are TGTGCCAGCTCACCATCGGGAAGACAGGGAAGTAGATACGAGCAGTACTTC.

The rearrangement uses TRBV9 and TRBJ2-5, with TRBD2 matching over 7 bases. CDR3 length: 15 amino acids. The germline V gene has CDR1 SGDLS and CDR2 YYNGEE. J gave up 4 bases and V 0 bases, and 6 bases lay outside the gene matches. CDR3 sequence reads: CASSVEGTTTETQYF. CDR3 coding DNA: TGTGCCAGCAGCGTAGAAGGGACTACGACAGAGACCCAGTACTTC.

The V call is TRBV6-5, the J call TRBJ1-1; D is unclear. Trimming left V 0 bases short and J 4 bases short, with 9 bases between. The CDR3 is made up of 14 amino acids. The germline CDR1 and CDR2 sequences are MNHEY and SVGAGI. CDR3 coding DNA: TGTGCCAGCAGTTACTCCTCTGTCGGCACTGAAGCTTTCTTT. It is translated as CASSYSSVGTEAFF.

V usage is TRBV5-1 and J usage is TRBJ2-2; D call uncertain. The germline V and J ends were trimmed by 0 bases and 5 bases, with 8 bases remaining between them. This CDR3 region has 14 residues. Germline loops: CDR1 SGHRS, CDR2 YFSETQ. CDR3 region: CASSLVAGTGELFF. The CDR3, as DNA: TGCGCCAGCAGCTTGGTTGCCGGGACCGGGGAGCTGTTTTTT.

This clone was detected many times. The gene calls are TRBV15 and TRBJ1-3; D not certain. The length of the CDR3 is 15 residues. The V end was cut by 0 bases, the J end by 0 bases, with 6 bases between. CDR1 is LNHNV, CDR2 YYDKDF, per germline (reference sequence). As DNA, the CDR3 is TGTGCCACCAGCAGAGATCGGGACTCTGGAAACACCATATATTTT. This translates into CATSRDRDSGNTIYF.

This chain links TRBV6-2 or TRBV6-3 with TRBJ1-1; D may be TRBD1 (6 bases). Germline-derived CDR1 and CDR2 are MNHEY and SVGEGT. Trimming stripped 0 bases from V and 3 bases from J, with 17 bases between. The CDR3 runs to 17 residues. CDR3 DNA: TGTGCCAGCAGTTACTCCCGGCAGGGGTACGGTGACACTGAAGCTTTCTTT. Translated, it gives CASSYSRQGYGDTEAFF.

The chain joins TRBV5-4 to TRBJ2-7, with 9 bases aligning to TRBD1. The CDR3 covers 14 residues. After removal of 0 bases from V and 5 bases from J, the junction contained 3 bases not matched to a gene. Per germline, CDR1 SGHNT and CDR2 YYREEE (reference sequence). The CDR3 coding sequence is TGTGCCAGCAGCTTGGTAGGGGACAGGGACGAGCAGTACTTC. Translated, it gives CASSLVGDRDEQYF.

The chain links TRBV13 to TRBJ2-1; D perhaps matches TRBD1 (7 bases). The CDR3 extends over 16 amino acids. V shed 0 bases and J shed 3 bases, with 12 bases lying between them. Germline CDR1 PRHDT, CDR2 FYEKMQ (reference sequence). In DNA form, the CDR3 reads TGTGCCAGCAGCTTAGGAAACAGGGGAGGCTACAATGAGCAGTTCTTC. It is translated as CASSLGNRGGYNEQFF.

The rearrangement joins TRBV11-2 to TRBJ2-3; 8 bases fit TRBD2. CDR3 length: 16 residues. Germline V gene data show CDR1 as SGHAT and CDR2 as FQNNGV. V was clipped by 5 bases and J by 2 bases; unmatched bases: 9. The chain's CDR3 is CASSIQRGTTTDTQYF. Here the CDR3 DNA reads TGTGCCAGCAGCATTCAGCGGGGGACTACCACAGATACGCAGTATTTT.